The present T cell receptor (beta chain) was sequenced within a study of shared clonotypes between healthy human individuals. Of note for this clone: The target antigen is unknown.

The CDR3 has 15 amino acids. The germline V gene encodes CDR1 LNHNV and CDR2 YYDKDF (reference sequence). V gave up 0 bases and J gave up 0 bases, with 6 bases separating them. CD45RO-negative cells were positively selected for CCR7, leaving out terminally differentiated effector memory CD45RA+ cells. Study-wide results and caveats: Sequencing of the sorted subsets was shown by rarefaction to be incomplete despite large depth.

Libraries were prepared by immunoSEQ multiplex PCR; TCRdb keeps only in-frame clonotypes and omits some of them. The profile shows around 2.1 million clones, 85% to 95% of them singletons. The receptor comes from a man aged 18 to 29 in good health. Some clones in this sample may be carry-over from other donors' samples. Sequenced: naive CD8+ T cells from PBMCs. The V gene is TRBV15, the J gene TRBJ1-3; D uncertain. The CDR3 region has the DNA TGTGCCACCAGCAGAGAGGCGGGCTCTGGAAACACCATATATTTT. It encodes CATSREAGSGNTIYF.